These 16 T cell receptor beta chains originate from one sample sequenced in a study of shared clonotypes between healthy human individuals. TCRdb's copy holds only in-frame clones and misses some; the assay was immunoSEQ multiplex PCR. The sample lists fewer than 700,000 clones, around 77% occurring once. The sequenced sample was PBMCs. All receptors derive from a middle-aged woman in good health. Some clones in this sample may be carry-over from other donors' samples.

The chain carries TRBV11-1 and TRBJ2-7; D is unresolved. Germline loops: CDR1 SGHAT, CDR2 FQDESV (reference sequence). The CDR3 consists of 14 residues. Deletions cut 5 bases from V and 2 bases from J, with 13 bases between. CDR3 bases: TGTGCCAGCAGCCCTCCGACACCGACCTACGAGCAGTACTTC. It specifies CASSPPTPTYEQYF. The complete variable domain, with remaining parts taken from reference TRBV11-1 and TRBJ2-7, reads EAEVAQSPRYKITEKSQAVAFWCDPISGHATLYWYRQILGQGPELLVQFQDESVVDDSQLPKDRFSAERLKGVDSTLKIQPAELGDSAMYLCASSPPTPTYEQYFGPGTRLTVT.

Regarding this clone: In the same sample, other DNA sequences code for this CDR3. V and J are TRBV7-8 and TRBJ2-5; D gene uncertain. Trimming cost V 4 bases and J 3 bases, with 15 bases left between them. Germline V gives CDR1 SGHVS, CDR2 FQNEAQ. The CDR3 runs to 15 residues. CDR3: CASSSLGRTKETQYF. Written as DNA, the CDR3 is TGTGCCAGCAGCTCCCTAGGACGGACGAAAGAGACCCAGTACTTC.

This clone has a handful of counts. The CDR3 sequence is CASRGQNSNQPQHF. The CDR3 DNA follows: TGTGCCAGCAGGGGACAGAATAGCAATCAGCCCCAGCATTTT. The chain recombines TRBV2 with TRBJ1-5; TRBD1 matches 7 bases. V shed 6 bases, J shed 0 bases, and the junction held 2 bases outside the gene matches. CDR1 and CDR2 (germline): SNHLY, FYNNEI. This CDR3 has 14 residues. Variable domain in full (rest from reference TRBV2 and TRBJ1-5): EPEVTQTPSHQVTQMGQEVILRCVPISNHLYFYWYRQILGQKVEFLVSFYNNEISEKSEIFDDQFSVERPDGSNFTLKIRSTKLEDSAMYFCASRGQNSNQPQHFGDGTRLSIL.

The chain combines TRBV6-5 with TRBJ2-2; no clear D. V shed 2 bases and J shed 8 bases, with 9 bases lying between them. The germline V gene encodes CDR1 MNHEY and CDR2 SVGAGI. The CDR3 covers 13 residues. The CDR3, as DNA: TGTGCCAGCAGTTACCAGGAGACAGGGGAGCTGTTTTTT. Translated, it gives CASSYQETGELFF.

This clone appeared a few times. V is TRBV7-2 and J is TRBJ1-2; D gene unclear. From germline, CDR1 is SGHTA and CDR2 FQGNSA. V was shortened by 4 bases and J by 7 bases, with 13 bases between the two germline ends. CDR3 length: 13 residues. The CDR3 here is CASSSDRRSGYTF. CDR3 coding DNA: TGTGCCAGCAGCTCAGACCGACGGTCTGGCTACACCTTC.

The chain combines TRBV25-1 with TRBJ2-6; TRBD2 might be the D (5 bases). Per the germline V gene, CDR1 is MGHDK and CDR2 is SYGVNS. V was shortened by 0 bases and J by 1 base, with 7 bases between the two germline ends. The CDR3 runs 16 residues. In DNA form, the CDR3 reads TGTGCCAGCAGTGAATATACGGGGTCTGGGGCCAACGTCCTGACTTTC. It is translated as CASSEYTGSGANVLTF.

This clone was counted a few times. The rearrangement uses TRBV5-6 and TRBJ2-2; no clear D. The CDR3 runs to 14 residues. The germline gives CDR1 SGHDT, CDR2 YYEEEE. Trimming stripped 2 bases from V and 1 base from J, with 6 bases between. The CDR3 sequence is CASSLTVNTGELFF. CDR3 in DNA: TGTGCCAGCAGCTTAACGGTGAACACCGGGGAGCTGTTTTTT.

This clone was recorded once. This chain uses TRBV28 with TRBJ1-1, with D tentatively TRBD1 (5 bases). V was trimmed by 4 bases and J by 1 base, leaving 13 bases between them. This CDR3 spans 15 amino acids. Looked up from germline, CDR1 is MDHEN and CDR2 is SYDVKM. As DNA, the CDR3 is TGTGCCAGCAGTTCCCCGGGAGGACAGAACACTGAAGCTTTCTTT. Its translation: CASSSPGGQNTEAFF.

Regarding this clone: This same CDR3 is encoded by further DNA sequences in the sample. The chain is built from TRBV6-5 and TRBJ2-3, with D tentatively TRBD1 (6 bases). The CDR3 loop spans 13 amino acids. CDR1 and CDR2 from the germline V gene are MNHEY and SVGAGI. Trimming took off 2 bases at V and 4 bases at J, with 7 bases between the two ends. The CDR3 nucleotides are TGTGCCAGCAGTTACCCAGGGGCAGATACGCAGTATTTT. The encoded protein is CASSYPGADTQYF.

The chain is built from TRBV6-1 and TRBJ2-7; the match to TRBD1 covers 8 bases. Germline lookup yields CDR1 MNHNS and CDR2 SASEGT. After removal of 5 bases from V and 3 bases from J, the junction contained 9 bases not matched to a gene. The CDR3 totals 15 residues. DNA for the CDR3: TGTGCCAGCAGTCCCACAGGGGGTGGGGGCTACGAGCAGTACTTC. Its translation: CASSPTGGGGYEQYF.

The chain uses TRBV30 and TRBJ1-1, with TRBD1 as a possible D gene (5 bases). V gave up 5 bases and J gave up 5 bases, with 6 bases separating them. The CDR3 length is 10 residues. Germline V gene sequence: CDR1 GTSNPN, CDR2 SVGIG (reference sequence). The CDR3 region is CAWGGTEAFF. CDR3 coding DNA: TGTGCCTGGGGGGGTACTGAAGCTTTCTTT.

This chain connects TRBV19 to TRBJ2-1; 10 nucleotides match TRBD2. This CDR3 is 15 amino acids long. The junction had 6 bases not matched to a gene; V was cut back by 7 bases and J by 3 bases. CDR1 is LNHDA, CDR2 SQIVND, per germline (reference sequence). In DNA form, the CDR3 reads TGTGCCAGTACCCCGGGACTAGCGTTCTACAATGAGCAGTTCTTC. Translating gives CASTPGLAFYNEQFF.

V is TRBV27 and J is TRBJ2-7; possible D gene TRBD2, 6 bases. With 8 bases removed from V and 5 bases from J, the gap between germline ends came to 10 bases. CDR1 and CDR2 (germline): MNHEY, SMNVEV (reference sequence). CDR3 size: 11 residues. The CDR3 loop is CASRDFNEQYF. CDR3 in DNA: TGTGCCAGCCGGGACTTTAACGAGCAGTACTTC.

The genes are TRBV9 and TRBJ2-2, with 10 bases identical to TRBD2. The germline V gene encodes CDR1 SGDLS and CDR2 YYNGEE. Losses at the gene ends were 4 bases for V and 3 bases for J; bases not matched to a gene: 9. The CDR3 runs 17 residues. The CDR3 loop is CASSPSSGRMDTGELFF. The CDR3 DNA reads as TGTGCCAGCAGCCCCTCTAGCGGGAGAATGGACACCGGGGAGCTGTTTTTT. The entire variable domain, with the rest obtained from reference TRBV9 and TRBJ2-2, is as follows: DSGVTQTPKHLITATGQRVTLRCSPRSGDLSVYWYQQSLDQGLQFLIQYYNGEERAKGNILERFSAQQFPDLHSELNLSSLELGDSALYFCASSPSSGRMDTGELFFGEGSRLTVL.

This chain links TRBV7-9 with TRBJ2-7, with 11 bases that match TRBD2. The CDR3 totals 15 residues. V shed 5 bases, J shed 5 bases, and the junction held 8 bases outside the gene matches. Germline assignment: CDR1 SEHNR and CDR2 FQNEAQ (reference sequence). The CDR3 sequence: CASSTTSGRVDEQYF. CDR3 DNA: TGTGCCAGCAGCACCACTAGCGGGAGAGTCGACGAGCAGTACTTC.

The sample holds many counts of this clone. The chain links TRBV4-2 to TRBJ2-3, with 7 bases fitting TRBD2. Germline V lookup: CDR1 LGHNA, CDR2 YNFKEQ. V lost 0 bases to trimming and J lost 1 base; unmatched junction nucleotides: 19. CDR3 length equals 21 residues. CDR3 nucleotide sequence: TGTGCCAGCAGCCAAGAAGGGACCTACGCCCCGGGACTAAAAGGCACAGATACGCAGTATTTT. Its protein product is CASSQEGTYAPGLKGTDTQYF.